This TCR beta chain was documented in a study of technical replicates of blood from a few donors. The protocol was immunoSEQ multiplex PCR, while the TCRdb copy is restricted to in-frame clones and leaves out a portion. Seen here are roughly 80,000 clones, around 96% observed once, and the top ten hold 0.3% to 0.4%. This clonotype was obtained from a human donor in good health. Sequencing was done on a sample of T cells isolated from PBMCs.

The CDR3 here is CASSLGGSVSGANVLTF. CDR3 nucleotide sequence: TGCGCCAGCAGCCTGGGGGGTAGCGTCTCTGGGGCCAACGTCCTGACTTTC. This chain uses TRBV5-1 with TRBJ2-6; weak D call: TRBD2 (6 bases). V lost 4 bases to trimming and J lost 0 bases, with 14 bases between them. The germline V gene has CDR1 SGHRS and CDR2 YFSETQ. The CDR3 is 17 residues long.